This T cell receptor beta chain stems from a study of blood T cells in healthy people across ages. Study details: The capture of about one barcoded beta molecule per two T cells was achieved by template switching. Findings and caveats of the study: TCR beta diversity, measured per million T cells, fell in a roughly linear way with age. More naive CD4+ cells and higher diversity were found in long-lived than in aged donors.

Investigators took about 9.1 milliliters of peripheral blood from every donor. The authors ran a second PCR of about 6 to 12 cycles using a sample-barcoded 5' primer and a J-beta primer mix. TCRdb reanalysed the 5' RACE reads using MiXCR and keeps one entry per CDR3 protein. The table records roughly 2 million distinct CDR3 sequences, around half of them present only once. Remarks on this clonotype: The target antigen is unknown.

Sample: blood. The clonotype comes from a middle-aged woman in good health.

DNA of the CDR3: TGTGCCAGCAGTTACTCGACGTTGAGCGGGAAGATTCCTTATACGCAGTATTTT. This encodes CASSYSTLSGKIPYTQYF. This chain links TRBV6-2 or TRBV6-3 with TRBJ2-3, with TRBD2 matching 7 bases. V gave up 0 bases and J gave up 7 bases; unmatched junction bases: 16. Germline V lookup: CDR1 MNHEY, CDR2 SVGEGT. CDR3 length equals 18 residues.